This TCR beta chain derives from a study of breast tumors, draining lymph nodes, adjacent tissues. Study-wide points: Data fit most tumor T cells coming from lymph node, expanding in tumor. Tumor TCR diversity was below lymph nodes but above nontumor tissue.

TCRdb reanalysed the multiplex PCR reads using MiXCR and keeps one entry per CDR3 protein. The profile shows tens of thousands of distinct CDR3 sequences, approximately 63% of them singletons. By share, this clonotype ranks as medium-sized. Its antigen is not known. This sequence was found in a female donor with breast cancer. Some clones in this sample may be carry-over from other donors' samples. Sequencing used tumor-adjacent breast tissue.

This CDR3 is CSGRGGRFAGTDTQYF. As DNA, the CDR3 is TGCAGTGGAAGGGGGGGGCGCTTTGCCGGCACAGATACGCAGTATTTT. The chain employs TRBV20-1 and TRBJ2-3; D may be TRBD2 (7 bases). With 7 bases removed from V and 1 base from J, the gap between germline ends came to 21 bases. Germline CDR1 reads DFQATT; CDR2 reads SNEGSKA (reference sequence). The CDR3 loop spans 16 amino acids.